This is a list of T cell receptor beta chains from one sample in a study of blood T cell repertoires in COVID-19. Some clones are missing from TCRdb's copy, which holds only in-frame ones; the method was immunoSEQ multiplex PCR. The sample shows about 400,000 clones, around 90% of them seen only once. The sequenced material came from PBMCs or T cells enriched from blood (not recorded which). The receptor source for this set is a woman in her thirties or forties with acute COVID-19. CDR3s include the opening cysteine and the closing phenylalanine or tryptophan. Fields, in order: V gene, clone size, D gene, J gene, CDR3 protein. The D gene is left open where the match is weak. Not every row has a clone size; where given, it reads once, few, many or a size class.

v_call: TRBV19; clone_size: -; d_call: TRBD2; j_call: TRBJ2-1; cdr3_aa: CASSICGGGYNEQFF
v_call: TRBV30; clone_size: -; d_call: -; j_call: TRBJ2-3; cdr3_aa: CAWSSPGNTQYF
v_call: TRBV5-1; clone_size: -; d_call: TRBD2; j_call: TRBJ2-1; cdr3_aa: CASRTSGGANEQFF
v_call: TRBV20-1; clone_size: -; d_call: -; j_call: TRBJ1-1; cdr3_aa: CSGEGDTEAFF
v_call: TRBV10-2; clone_size: once; d_call: TRBD1; j_call: TRBJ1-6; cdr3_aa: CASRNTGDSYPLHF
v_call: TRBV15; clone_size: -; d_call: -; j_call: TRBJ1-1; cdr3_aa: CATSRDGFRVGTEAFF
v_call: TRBV19; clone_size: once; d_call: -; j_call: TRBJ2-2; cdr3_aa: CASSIAGGRAPNTGELFF
v_call: TRBV6-2/TRBV6-3; clone_size: few; d_call: TRBD1; j_call: TRBJ1-1; cdr3_aa: CASSHARDRGLGNTEAFF
v_call: TRBV5-1; clone_size: -; d_call: -; j_call: TRBJ1-1; cdr3_aa: CASSLGQPTEAFF
v_call: TRBV5-1; clone_size: -; d_call: -; j_call: TRBJ1-2; cdr3_aa: CASSLGAQANYGYTF
v_call: TRBV21-1; clone_size: -; d_call: -; j_call: TRBJ2-1; cdr3_aa: CASSKLYPGHRRSVGNEQFF
v_call: TRBV2; clone_size: -; d_call: -; j_call: TRBJ1-5; cdr3_aa: CASSGRREGQPQHF
v_call: TRBV7-6; clone_size: -; d_call: -; j_call: TRBJ1-5; cdr3_aa: CASSLSGSPNQPQHF
v_call: TRBV6-4; clone_size: -; d_call: -; j_call: TRBJ2-5; cdr3_aa: CASSDSRDTNQETQYF
v_call: TRBV30; clone_size: once; d_call: TRBD1; j_call: TRBJ1-6; cdr3_aa: CAWGQGDTYNSPLHF
v_call: TRBV13; clone_size: few; d_call: TRBD2; j_call: TRBJ2-7; cdr3_aa: CASSGRLAGANYEQYF
v_call: TRBV3-1/TRBV3-2; clone_size: -; d_call: TRBD1; j_call: TRBJ2-7; cdr3_aa: CASSQTRQGEQYF
v_call: TRBV7-9; clone_size: -; d_call: -; j_call: TRBJ1-2; cdr3_aa: CASSLGQGNYGYTF
v_call: TRBV20-1; clone_size: once; d_call: TRBD1; j_call: TRBJ1-5; cdr3_aa: CSASGQGGQPQHF
v_call: TRBV5-4; clone_size: -; d_call: TRBD1; j_call: TRBJ1-5; cdr3_aa: CASSEAGTGNQPQHF
v_call: TRBV5-1; clone_size: few; d_call: TRBD1; j_call: TRBJ2-2; cdr3_aa: CASSTGQGTGELFF
v_call: TRBV2; clone_size: -; d_call: TRBD2; j_call: TRBJ2-3; cdr3_aa: CASTLTSGGYTQYF
v_call: TRBV5-1; clone_size: once; d_call: TRBD1; j_call: TRBJ1-2; cdr3_aa: CASSLGQGRFGYTF
v_call: TRBV5-4; clone_size: -; d_call: -; j_call: TRBJ1-5; cdr3_aa: CASTPGGTSRTVNQPQHF
v_call: TRBV4-1; clone_size: -; d_call: -; j_call: TRBJ2-2; cdr3_aa: CASSQSHGNTGELFF